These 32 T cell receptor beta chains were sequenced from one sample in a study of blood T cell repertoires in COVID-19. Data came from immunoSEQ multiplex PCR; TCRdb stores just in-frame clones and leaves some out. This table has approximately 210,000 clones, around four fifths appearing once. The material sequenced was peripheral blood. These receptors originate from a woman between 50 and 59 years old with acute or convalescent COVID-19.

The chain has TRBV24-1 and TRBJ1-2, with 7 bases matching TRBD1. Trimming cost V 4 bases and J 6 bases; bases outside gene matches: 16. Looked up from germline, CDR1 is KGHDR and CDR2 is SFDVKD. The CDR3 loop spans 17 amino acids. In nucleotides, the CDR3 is TGTGCCACCAGTGACCGAGGAACCGACAGGGTCCCTAATGGCTACACCTTC. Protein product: CATSDRGTDRVPNGYTF.

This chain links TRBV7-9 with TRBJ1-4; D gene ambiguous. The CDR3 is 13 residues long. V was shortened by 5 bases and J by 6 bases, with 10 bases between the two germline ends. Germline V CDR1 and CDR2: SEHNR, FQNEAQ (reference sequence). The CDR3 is CASSQIEDEKLFF. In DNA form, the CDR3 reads TGTGCCAGCAGCCAAATAGAGGATGAAAAACTGTTTTTT.

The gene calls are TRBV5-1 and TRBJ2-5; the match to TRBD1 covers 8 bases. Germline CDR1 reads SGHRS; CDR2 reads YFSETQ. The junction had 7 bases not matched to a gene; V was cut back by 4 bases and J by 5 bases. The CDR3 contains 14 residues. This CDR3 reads CASSIRTGRETQYF. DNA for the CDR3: TGCGCCAGCAGCATTCGGACAGGGAGGGAGACCCAGTACTTC.

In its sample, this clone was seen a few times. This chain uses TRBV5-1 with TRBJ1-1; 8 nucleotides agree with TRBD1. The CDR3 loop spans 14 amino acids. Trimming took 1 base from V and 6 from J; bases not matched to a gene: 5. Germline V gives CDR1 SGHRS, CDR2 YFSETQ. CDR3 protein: CASSLFSTGAEAFF. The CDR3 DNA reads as TGCGCCAGCAGCTTGTTTTCGACAGGGGCTGAAGCTTTCTTT.

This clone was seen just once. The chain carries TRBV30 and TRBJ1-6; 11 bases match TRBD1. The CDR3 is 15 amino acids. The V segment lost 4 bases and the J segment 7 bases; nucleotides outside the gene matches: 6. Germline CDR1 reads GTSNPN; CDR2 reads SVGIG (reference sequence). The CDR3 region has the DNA TGTGCCTGGACTGACGGGACAGGGGGAAATTCACCCCTCCACTTT. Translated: CAWTDGTGGNSPLHF.

The DNA of the CDR3 is TGTGCCAGCAGCTTAGACCGCTACGAGCAGTACTTC. This translates into CASSLDRYEQYF. The chain has TRBV11-2 and TRBJ2-7; D not certain. CDR3 length equals 12 residues. Germline-derived CDR1 and CDR2 are SGHAT and FQNNGV. The V and J ends lost 0 bases and 3 bases respectively, with 3 bases between them.

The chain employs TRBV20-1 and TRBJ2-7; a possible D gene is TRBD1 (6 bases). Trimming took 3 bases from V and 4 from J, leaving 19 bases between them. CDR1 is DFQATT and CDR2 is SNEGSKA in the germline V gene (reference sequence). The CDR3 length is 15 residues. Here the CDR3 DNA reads TGCAGTGCTAGTGGGGTCCCGGGACAAACTTACGAGCAGTACTTC. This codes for CSASGVPGQTYEQYF.

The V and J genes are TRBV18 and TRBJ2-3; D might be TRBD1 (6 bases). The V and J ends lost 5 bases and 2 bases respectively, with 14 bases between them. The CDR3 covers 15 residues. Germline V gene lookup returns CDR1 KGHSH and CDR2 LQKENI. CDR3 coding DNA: TGTGCCAGCTCAGAAGGACAGTCTTACACAGATACGCAGTATTTT. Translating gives CASSEGQSYTDTQYF.

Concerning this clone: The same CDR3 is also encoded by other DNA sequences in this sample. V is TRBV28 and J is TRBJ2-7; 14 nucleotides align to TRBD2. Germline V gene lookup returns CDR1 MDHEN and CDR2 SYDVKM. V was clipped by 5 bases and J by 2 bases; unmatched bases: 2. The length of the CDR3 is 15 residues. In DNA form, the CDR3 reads TGTGCCAGCAGTCTGGGACTAGCGGGGGCCTACGAGCAGTACTTC. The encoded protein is CASSLGLAGAYEQYF.

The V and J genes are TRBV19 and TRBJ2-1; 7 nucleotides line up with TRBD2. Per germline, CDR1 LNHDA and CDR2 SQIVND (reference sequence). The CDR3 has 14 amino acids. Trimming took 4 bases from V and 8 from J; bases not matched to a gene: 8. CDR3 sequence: CASSRSAGRDEQFF. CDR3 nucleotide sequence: TGTGCCAGTAGTAGGTCGGCGGGGAGGGATGAGCAGTTCTTC.

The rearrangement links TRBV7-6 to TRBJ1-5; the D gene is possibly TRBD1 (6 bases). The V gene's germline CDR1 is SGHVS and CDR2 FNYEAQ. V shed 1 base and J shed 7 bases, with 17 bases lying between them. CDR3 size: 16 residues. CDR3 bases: TGTGCCAGCAGCTTAGGGGGGCACAGGGAAGGGCAGCCCCAGCATTTT. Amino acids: CASSLGGHREGQPQHF. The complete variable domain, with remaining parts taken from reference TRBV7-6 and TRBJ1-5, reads GAGVSQSPRYKVTKRGQDVALRCDPISGHVSLYWYRQALGQGPEFLTYFNYEAQQDKSGLPNDRFSAERPEGSISTLTIQRTEQRDSAMYRCASSLGGHREGQPQHFGDGTRLSIL.

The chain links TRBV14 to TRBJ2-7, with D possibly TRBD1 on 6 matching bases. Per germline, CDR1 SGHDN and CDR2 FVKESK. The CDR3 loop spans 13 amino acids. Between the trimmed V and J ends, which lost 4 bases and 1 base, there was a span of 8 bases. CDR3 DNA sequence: TGTGCCAGCAGCCGGGACACGTCCTACGAGCAGTACTTC. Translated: CASSRDTSYEQYF.

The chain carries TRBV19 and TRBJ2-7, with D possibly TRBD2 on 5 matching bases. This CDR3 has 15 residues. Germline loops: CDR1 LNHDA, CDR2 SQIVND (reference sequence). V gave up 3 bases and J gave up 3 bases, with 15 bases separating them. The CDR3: CASSIRSNEGYEQYF. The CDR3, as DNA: TGTGCCAGTAGTATTCGGTCCAACGAGGGCTACGAGCAGTACTTC.

In DNA, the CDR3 is TGTGCCAGCAGTTCCCGGGGGGGTCCGAACACTGAAGCTTTCTTT. It translates to CASSSRGGPNTEAFF. This chain joins TRBV21-1 and TRBJ1-1. TRBV21-1 constitutes a pseudogene. The CDR3 runs 15 residues.

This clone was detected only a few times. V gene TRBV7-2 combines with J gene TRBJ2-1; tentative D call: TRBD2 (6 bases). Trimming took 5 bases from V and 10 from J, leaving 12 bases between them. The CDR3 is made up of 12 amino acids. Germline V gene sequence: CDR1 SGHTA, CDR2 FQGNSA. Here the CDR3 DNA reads TGTGCCAGCAGCCAAGTCCGGGGGGAGCAGTTCTTC. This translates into CASSQVRGEQFF. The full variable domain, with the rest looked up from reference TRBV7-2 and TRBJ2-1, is GAGVSQSPSNKVTEKGKDVELRCDPISGHTALYWYRQSLGQGLEFLIYFQGNSAPDKSGLPSDRFSAERTGGSVSTLTIQRTQQEDSAVYLCASSQVRGEQFFGPGTRLTVL.

The CDR3 here is CSVEPPLGEQFF. The CDR3 DNA sequence: TGCAGCGTTGAACCTCCGCTCGGGGAGCAGTTCTTC. The V call is TRBV29-1, the J call TRBJ2-1; D gene ambiguous. This CDR3 is 12 amino acids long. Germline CDR1 and CDR2: SQVTM and ANQGSEA. The V end lost 2 bases, the J end lost 10 bases, and 12 bases lay between the germline ends.

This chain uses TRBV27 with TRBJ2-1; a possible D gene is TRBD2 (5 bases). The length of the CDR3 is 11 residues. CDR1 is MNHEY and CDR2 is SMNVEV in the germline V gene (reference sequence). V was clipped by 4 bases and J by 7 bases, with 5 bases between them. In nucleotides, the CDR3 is TGTGCCAGCAGTTCGGGGAATGAGCAGTTCTTC. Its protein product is CASSSGNEQFF.

DNA of the CDR3: TGTGCCATCAGTGAGCCGAGGGGACAGGAAGAGACCCAGTACTTC. As protein: CAISEPRGQEETQYF. The chain has TRBV10-3 and TRBJ2-5; 8 positions match TRBD1. The germline CDR1 and CDR2 sequences are ENHRY and SYGVKD. Unmatched junction bases numbered 5, after V lost 2 bases and J lost 3 bases. The CDR3 spans 15 residues.

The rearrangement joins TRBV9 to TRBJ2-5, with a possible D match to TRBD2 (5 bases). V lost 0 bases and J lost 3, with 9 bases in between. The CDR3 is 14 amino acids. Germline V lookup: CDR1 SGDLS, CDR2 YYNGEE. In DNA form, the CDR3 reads TGTGCCAGCAGCGTAGACGGGGAAGAAGAGACCCAGTACTTC. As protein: CASSVDGEEETQYF.

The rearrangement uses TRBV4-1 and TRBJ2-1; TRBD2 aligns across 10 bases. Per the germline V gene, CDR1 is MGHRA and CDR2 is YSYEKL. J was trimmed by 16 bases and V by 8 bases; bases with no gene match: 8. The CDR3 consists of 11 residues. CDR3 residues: CASPLLAGRFF. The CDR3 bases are TGCGCCAGCCCCTTACTAGCGGGAAGATTCTTC.

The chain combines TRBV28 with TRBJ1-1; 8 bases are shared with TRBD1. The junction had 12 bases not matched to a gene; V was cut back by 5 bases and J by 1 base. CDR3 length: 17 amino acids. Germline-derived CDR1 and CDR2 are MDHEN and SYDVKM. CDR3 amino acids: CASSLPGRGLKNTEAFF. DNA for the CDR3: TGTGCCAGCAGTCTCCCGGGCAGGGGGCTTAAGAACACTGAAGCTTTCTTT.

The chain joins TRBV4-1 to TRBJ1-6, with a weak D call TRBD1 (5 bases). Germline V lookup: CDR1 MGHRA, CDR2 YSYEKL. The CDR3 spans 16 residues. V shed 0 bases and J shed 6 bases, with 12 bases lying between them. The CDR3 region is CASSQDSGRGNSPLHF. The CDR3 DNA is TGCGCCAGCAGCCAAGATTCGGGTAGGGGTAATTCACCCCTCCACTTT.

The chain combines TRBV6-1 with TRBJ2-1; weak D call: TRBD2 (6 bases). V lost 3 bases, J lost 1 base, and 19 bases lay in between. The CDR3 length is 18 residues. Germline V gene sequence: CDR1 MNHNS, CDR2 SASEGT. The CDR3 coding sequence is TGTGCCAGCAGTGATACAGGTGCTAGCGATGGGTCCTACAATGAGCAGTTCTTC. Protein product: CASSDTGASDGSYNEQFF.

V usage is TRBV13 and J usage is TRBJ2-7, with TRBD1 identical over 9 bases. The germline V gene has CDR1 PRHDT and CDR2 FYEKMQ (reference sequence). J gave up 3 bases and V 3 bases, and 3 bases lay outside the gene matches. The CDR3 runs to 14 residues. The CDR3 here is CASSFRDRDYEQYF. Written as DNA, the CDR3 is TGTGCCAGCAGCTTCCGGGACAGGGACTACGAGCAGTACTTC.

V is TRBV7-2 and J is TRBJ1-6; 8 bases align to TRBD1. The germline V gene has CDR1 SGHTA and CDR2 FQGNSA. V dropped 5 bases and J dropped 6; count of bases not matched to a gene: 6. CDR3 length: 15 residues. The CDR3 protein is CASSPGQESNSPLHF. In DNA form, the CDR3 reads TGTGCCAGCAGCCCGGGACAGGAATCTAATTCACCCCTCCACTTT.

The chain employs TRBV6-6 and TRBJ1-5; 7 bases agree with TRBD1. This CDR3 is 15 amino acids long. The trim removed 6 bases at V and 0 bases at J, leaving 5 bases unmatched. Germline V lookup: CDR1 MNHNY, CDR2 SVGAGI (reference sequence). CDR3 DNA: TGTGCCAGCAGCTACGACAGGGCTAGCAATCAGCCCCAGCATTTT. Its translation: CASSYDRASNQPQHF.

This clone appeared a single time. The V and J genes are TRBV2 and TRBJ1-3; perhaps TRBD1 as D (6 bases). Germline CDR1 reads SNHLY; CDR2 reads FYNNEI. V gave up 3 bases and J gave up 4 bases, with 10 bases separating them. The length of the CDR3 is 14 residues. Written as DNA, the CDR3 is TGTGCCAGCAGTGACGGGGGGCTAGGAAACACCATATATTTT. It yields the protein CASSDGGLGNTIYF.

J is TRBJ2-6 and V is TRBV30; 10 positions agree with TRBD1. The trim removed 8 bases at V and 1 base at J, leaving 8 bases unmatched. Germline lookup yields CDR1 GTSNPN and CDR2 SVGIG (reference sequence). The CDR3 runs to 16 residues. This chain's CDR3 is CAGTGDNPSGANVLTF. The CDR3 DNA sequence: TGTGCCGGGACAGGGGATAATCCGTCTGGGGCCAACGTCCTGACTTTC.

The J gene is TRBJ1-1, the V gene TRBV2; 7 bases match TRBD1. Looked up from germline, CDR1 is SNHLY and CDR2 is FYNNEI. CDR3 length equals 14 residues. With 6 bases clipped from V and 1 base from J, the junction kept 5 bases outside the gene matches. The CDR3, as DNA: TGTGCCAGCAGGGGCCGACAGGGGAACACTGAAGCTTTCTTT. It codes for CASRGRQGNTEAFF.

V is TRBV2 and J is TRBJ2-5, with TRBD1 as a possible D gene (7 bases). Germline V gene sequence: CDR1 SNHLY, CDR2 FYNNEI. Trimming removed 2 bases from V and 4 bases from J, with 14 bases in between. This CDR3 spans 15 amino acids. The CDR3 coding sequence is TGTGCCAGCAGTGAAACCTACCAGGGGGGAGAGACCCAGTACTTC. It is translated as CASSETYQGGETQYF.

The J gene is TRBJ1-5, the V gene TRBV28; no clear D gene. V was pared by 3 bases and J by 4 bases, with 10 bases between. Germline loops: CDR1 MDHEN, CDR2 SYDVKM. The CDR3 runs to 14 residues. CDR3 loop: CASSFPGRNQPQHF. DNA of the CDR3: TGTGCCAGCAGTTTCCCCGGGAGAAATCAGCCCCAGCATTTT.

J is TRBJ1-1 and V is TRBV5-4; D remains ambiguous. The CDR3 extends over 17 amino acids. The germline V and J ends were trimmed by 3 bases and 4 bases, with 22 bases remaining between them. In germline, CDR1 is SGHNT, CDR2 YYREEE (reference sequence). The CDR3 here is CASSSGAPGASRTEAFF. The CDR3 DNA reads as TGTGCCAGCAGCTCGGGTGCACCTGGAGCGTCGCGCACTGAAGCTTTCTTT.